Listed here are 16 T cell receptor beta chains from one sample, sequenced in a study of shared clonotypes between healthy human individuals. Clones were sequenced by immunoSEQ multiplex PCR, and TCRdb holds only the in-frame ones, with some missing. The top ten clones hold approximately 0.36% of a sample with roughly 2,500,000 clones, 93% of them seen once. The specimen was naive CD4+ T cells from PBMCs. Documented subset: CD45RA+ positively selected. All receptors come from a man in his late teens or twenties in good health. Some clones in this sample may be carry-over from other donors' samples.

This chain uses TRBV7-2 with TRBJ1-5, with 8 nucleotides matching TRBD1. J lost 5 bases, V lost 6 bases, and 9 bases had no gene match. The CDR3 consists of 15 residues. CDR1 and CDR2 from the germline V gene are SGHTA and FQGNSA. The chain's CDR3 is CASSLTGGVDQPQHF. CDR3 nucleotides: TGTGCCAGCAGTCTTACAGGGGGAGTCGATCAGCCCCAGCATTTT.

The chain employs TRBV28 and TRBJ2-7; no clear D. Germline V gives CDR1 MDHEN, CDR2 SYDVKM. Trimming stripped 3 bases from V and 2 bases from J, with 11 bases between. The CDR3 is 14 residues long. The CDR3 sequence: CASSFLYRTYEQYF. The CDR3 DNA follows: TGTGCCAGCAGTTTCTTATACCGTACCTACGAGCAGTACTTC.

J is TRBJ1-5 and V is TRBV25-1; no firm D call. V lost 2 bases and J 11 bases, leaving 22 bases between the germline ends. The CDR3 is 16 residues long. The germline CDR1 and CDR2 sequences are MGHDK and SYGVNS. Written as DNA, the CDR3 is TGTGCCAGCAGTGAAAATAGTTTTTCAGGTGGCCCGGCCCAGCATTTT. Encoded protein: CASSENSFSGGPAQHF.

This rearrangement joins TRBV11-2 to TRBJ2-1, with 13 bases lining up with TRBD2. This CDR3 comprises 18 residues. Germline V CDR1 and CDR2: SGHAT, FQNNGV. V shed 5 bases, J shed 0 bases, and the junction held 7 bases outside the gene matches. The CDR3 region is CASSQGLAGPSSYNEQFF. The DNA for the CDR3 is TGTGCCAGCAGCCAGGGACTAGCGGGGCCCAGCTCCTACAATGAGCAGTTCTTC.

This chain uses TRBV5-8 with TRBJ2-7, with a tentative D call TRBD2 (6 bases). V was shortened by 0 bases and J by 5 bases, with 9 bases between the two germline ends. This CDR3 has 13 residues. Germline CDR1 SGHTS, CDR2 YDEGEE. CDR3 nucleotide sequence: TGTGCCAGCAGCTTGGGGAGGGATGACGAGCAGTACTTC. It codes for CASSLGRDDEQYF.

The chain links TRBV2 to TRBJ2-1; tentatively, D is TRBD2 (6 bases). Germline CDR1 and CDR2: SNHLY and FYNNEI. Trimming removed 4 bases at V and 5 bases at J, with 12 bases between. This CDR3 has 14 amino acids. The CDR3 DNA reads TGTGCCAGCAGTGCGTATAGGACTAACAATGAGCAGTTCTTC. Translation gives CASSAYRTNNEQFF. Full variable domain (remainder filled in from reference TRBV2 and TRBJ2-1): EPEVTQTPSHQVTQMGQEVILRCVPISNHLYFYWYRQILGQKVEFLVSFYNNEISEKSEIFDDQFSVERPDGSNFTLKIRSTKLEDSAMYFCASSAYRTNNEQFFGPGTRLTVL.

The chain uses TRBV7-2 and TRBJ1-5; a weak D match, TRBD1 (6 bases). Trimming took 1 base from V and 7 from J, leaving 14 bases between them. CDR1 and CDR2 (germline): SGHTA, FQGNSA. The CDR3 spans 15 residues. The CDR3: CASSLEGGVLQPQHF. The DNA of the CDR3 is TGTGCCAGCAGCTTAGAGGGGGGAGTGTTACAGCCCCAGCATTTT.

The V call is TRBV28, the J call TRBJ1-5; no reliable D call. Trimming cost V 1 base and J 0 bases, with 7 bases left between them. The germline V gene encodes CDR1 MDHEN and CDR2 SYDVKM. The CDR3 spans 15 residues. CDR3 sequence: CASSLLITSNQPQHF. DNA of the CDR3: TGTGCCAGCAGTTTATTGATAACTAGCAATCAGCCCCAGCATTTT.

The chain couples TRBV5-6 to TRBJ1-2; possible D gene TRBD1, 5 bases. Germline assignment: CDR1 SGHDT and CDR2 YYEEEE. There are 15 residues in the CDR3. Deletions cut 7 bases from V and 3 bases from J, with 19 bases between. The CDR3 nucleotides are TGTGCCAGCCGCCCGGTTGGAGGGGCCCACTATGGCTACACCTTC. The encoded protein is CASRPVGGAHYGYTF.

CDR3 coding DNA: TGTGCCAGCAGCTTGGATGGCGGCTCTGGAAACACCATATATTTT. It yields the protein CASSLDGGSGNTIYF. V and J are TRBV5-6 and TRBJ1-3, with D unresolved. Germline CDR1 reads SGHDT; CDR2 reads YYEEEE. V lost 0 bases and J lost 0, with 7 bases in between. The CDR3 covers 15 residues.

The V gene is TRBV4-1, the J gene TRBJ1-6, with a tentative D call TRBD1 (5 bases). The CDR3 covers 16 residues. In germline, CDR1 is MGHRA, CDR2 YSYEKL. The V and J ends lost 4 bases and 10 bases respectively, with 20 bases between them. The CDR3: CASSRSRDPIGSPLHF. In DNA, the CDR3 is TGCGCCAGCAGCCGATCCCGGGACCCCATCGGGTCACCCCTCCACTTT.

The chain combines TRBV6-5 with TRBJ2-7; D is possibly TRBD1 (6 bases). The germline V gene has CDR1 MNHEY and CDR2 SVGAGI. This CDR3 has 16 amino acids. V was cut by 3 bases and J by 0 bases, with 15 bases left in between. The CDR3 loop reads CASSYKLTGSSYEQYF. The CDR3, as DNA: TGTGCCAGCAGTTATAAACTTACAGGGAGCTCCTACGAGCAGTACTTC.

This clone was observed a single time. The V and J genes are TRBV4-3 and TRBJ2-3; D is ambiguous. Germline V gene lookup returns CDR1 LGHNA and CDR2 YSLEER. CDR3 length equals 13 residues. The V end lost 0 bases, the J end lost 5 bases, and 6 bases lay between the germline ends. CDR3 sequence: CASSQDWGDTQYF. The DNA of the CDR3 is TGCGCCAGCAGCCAAGATTGGGGAGATACGCAGTATTTT.

The rearrangement joins TRBV6-5 to TRBJ2-5; TRBD1 or TRBD2 may be the D gene (5 bases each). Trimming removed 4 bases at V and 5 bases at J, with 17 bases between. From germline, CDR1 is MNHEY and CDR2 SVGAGI. The CDR3 is 15 amino acids. CDR3 in amino acids: CASSSGGRDGETQYF. For the CDR3, the DNA is TGTGCCAGCAGTTCTGGGGGTCGGGATGGGGAGACCCAGTACTTC.

The V and J genes are TRBV28 and TRBJ2-7; TRBD2 agrees at 13 bases. This CDR3 spans 17 amino acids. The trim removed 5 bases at V and 5 bases at J, leaving 12 bases unmatched. Germline V gene lookup returns CDR1 MDHEN and CDR2 SYDVKM. DNA of the CDR3: TGTGCCAGCAGTGGTTTTTTTATCGGGACTAGCGGGAACGAGCAGTACTTC. Its protein product is CASSGFFIGTSGNEQYF.

This CDR3 reads CASSWLAWNTGELFF. The CDR3 DNA is TGCGCCAGCAGCTGGCTGGCCTGGAACACCGGGGAGCTGTTTTTT. The V gene is TRBV5-1, the J gene TRBJ2-2, with unresolved D. The V gene lost 3 bases and the J gene lost 1 base, with 10 bases spanning the gap. Germline lookup yields CDR1 SGHRS and CDR2 YFSETQ. The CDR3 length is 15 residues.